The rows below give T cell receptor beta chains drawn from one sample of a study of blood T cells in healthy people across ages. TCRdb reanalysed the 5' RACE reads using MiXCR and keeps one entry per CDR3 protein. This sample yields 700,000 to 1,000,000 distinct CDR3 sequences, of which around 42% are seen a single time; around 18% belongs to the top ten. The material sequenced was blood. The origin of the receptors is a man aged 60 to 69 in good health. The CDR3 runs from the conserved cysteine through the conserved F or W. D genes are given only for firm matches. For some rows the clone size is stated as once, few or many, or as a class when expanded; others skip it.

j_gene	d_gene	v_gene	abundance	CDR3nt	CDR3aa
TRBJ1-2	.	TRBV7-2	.	TGTGCCAGCAGCCAGACCAGAATACCAGGTGGTGGCTACACCTTC	CASSQTRIPGGGYTF
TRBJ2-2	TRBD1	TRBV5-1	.	TGCGCCAGCAGCTTGGGGGCGCAGGGGGCCGACACCGGGGAGCTGTTTTTT	CASSLGAQGADTGELFF
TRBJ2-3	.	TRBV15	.	TGTGCCACCAGCAGATTAGGGAACACAGATACGCAGTATTTT	CATSRLGNTDTQYF
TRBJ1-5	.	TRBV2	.	TGTGCCAGCAGTGTAGGTGAGACAAGCAATCAGCCCCAGCATTTT	CASSVGETSNQPQHF
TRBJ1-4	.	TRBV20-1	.	TGCAGTGCTAGAGGGCAGGGTCGTGAAAAACTGTTTTTT	CSARGQGREKLFF
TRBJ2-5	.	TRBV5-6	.	TGTGCCAGCAGCTTGCGACACAGAGAGACCCAGTACTTC	CASSLRHRETQYF
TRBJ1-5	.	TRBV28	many	TGTGCCAGCAGTCCCCAACCAGGGGATAGTCAGCCCCAGCATTTT	CASSPQPGDSQPQHF
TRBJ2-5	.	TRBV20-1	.	TGCAGTGCTAGTGCCCCCCGGGGGTCGGAGACCCAGTACTTC	CSASAPRGSETQYF
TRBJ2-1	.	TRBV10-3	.	TGTGCCATCAGTGAGTCGATTGGATCGGGTGAGCAGTTCTTC	CAISESIGSGEQFF
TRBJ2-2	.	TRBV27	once	TGTGCCAGCAGTTTGGTCAACAGGGTGAACACCGGGGAGCTGTTTTTT	CASSLVNRVNTGELFF